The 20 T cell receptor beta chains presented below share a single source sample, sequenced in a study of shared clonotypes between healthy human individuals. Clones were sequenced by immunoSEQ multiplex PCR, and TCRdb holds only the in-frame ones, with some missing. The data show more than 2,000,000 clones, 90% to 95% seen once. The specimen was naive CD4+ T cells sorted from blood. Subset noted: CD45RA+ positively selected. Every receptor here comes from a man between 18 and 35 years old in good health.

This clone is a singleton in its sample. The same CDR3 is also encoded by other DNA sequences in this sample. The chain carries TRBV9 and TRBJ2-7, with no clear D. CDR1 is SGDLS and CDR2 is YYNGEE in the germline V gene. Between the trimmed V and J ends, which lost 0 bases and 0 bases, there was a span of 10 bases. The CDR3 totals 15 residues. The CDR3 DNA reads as TGTGCCAGCAGCGTAGGCAGCGCTAGCTCCTACGAGCAGTACTTC. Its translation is CASSVGSASSYEQYF.

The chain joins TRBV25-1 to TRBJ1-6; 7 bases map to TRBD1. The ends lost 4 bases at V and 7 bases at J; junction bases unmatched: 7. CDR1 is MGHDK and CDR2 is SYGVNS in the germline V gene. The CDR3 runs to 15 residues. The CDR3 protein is CASSGPGQTNSPLHF. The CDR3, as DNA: TGTGCCAGCAGTGGACCGGGACAGACCAATTCACCCCTCCACTTT. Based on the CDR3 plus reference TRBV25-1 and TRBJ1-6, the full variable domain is EADIYQTPRYLVIGTGKKITLECSQTMGHDKMYWYQQDPGMELHLIHYSYGVNSTEKGDLSSESTVSRIRTEHFPLTLESARPSHTSQYLCASSGPGQTNSPLHFGNGTRLTVT.

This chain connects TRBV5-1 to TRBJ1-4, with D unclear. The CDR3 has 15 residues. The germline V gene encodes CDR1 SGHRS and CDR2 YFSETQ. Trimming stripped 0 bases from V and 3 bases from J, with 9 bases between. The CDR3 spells CASSLEGTPNEKLFF. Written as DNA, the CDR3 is TGCGCCAGCAGCTTGGAGGGAACACCTAATGAAAAACTGTTTTTT.

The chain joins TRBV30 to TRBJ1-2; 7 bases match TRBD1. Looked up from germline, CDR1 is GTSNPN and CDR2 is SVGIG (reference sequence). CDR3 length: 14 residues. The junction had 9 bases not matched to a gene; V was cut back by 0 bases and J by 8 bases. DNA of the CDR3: TGTGCCTGGAGTGTACTGGGAGGGGGCAAAGGCTACACCTTC. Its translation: CAWSVLGGGKGYTF.

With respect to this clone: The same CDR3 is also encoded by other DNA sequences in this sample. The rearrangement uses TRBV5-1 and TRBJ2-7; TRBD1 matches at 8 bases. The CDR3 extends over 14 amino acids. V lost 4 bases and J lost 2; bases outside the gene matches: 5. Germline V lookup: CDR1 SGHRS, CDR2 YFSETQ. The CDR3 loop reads CASSPTGGTYEQYF. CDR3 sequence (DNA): TGCGCCAGCAGCCCAACAGGGGGGACCTACGAGCAGTACTTC.

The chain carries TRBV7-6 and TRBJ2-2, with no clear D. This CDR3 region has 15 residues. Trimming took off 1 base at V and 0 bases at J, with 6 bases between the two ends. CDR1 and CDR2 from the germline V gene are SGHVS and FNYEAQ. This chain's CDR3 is CASSLGAANTGELFF. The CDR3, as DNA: TGTGCCAGCAGCTTAGGCGCGGCGAACACCGGGGAGCTGTTTTTT.

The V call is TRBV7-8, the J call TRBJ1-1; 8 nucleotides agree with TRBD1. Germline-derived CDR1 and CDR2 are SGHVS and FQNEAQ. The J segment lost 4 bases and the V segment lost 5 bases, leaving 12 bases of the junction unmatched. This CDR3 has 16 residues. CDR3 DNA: TGTGCCAGCAGCCGCTCGCAGGGGGCTAGAGGCACTGAAGCTTTCTTT. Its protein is CASSRSQGARGTEAFF. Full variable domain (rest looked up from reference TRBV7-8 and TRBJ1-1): GAGVSQSPRYKVAKRGQDVALRCDPISGHVSLFWYQQALGQGPEFLTYFQNEAQLDKSGLPSDRFFAERPEGSVSTLKIQRTQQEDSAVYLCASSRSQGARGTEAFFGQGTRLTVV.

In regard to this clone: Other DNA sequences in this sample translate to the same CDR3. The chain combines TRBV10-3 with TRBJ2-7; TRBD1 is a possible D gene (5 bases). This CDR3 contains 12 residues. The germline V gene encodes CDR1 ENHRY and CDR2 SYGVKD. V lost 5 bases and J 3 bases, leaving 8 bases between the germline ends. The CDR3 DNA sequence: TGTGCCATCAGTATCCAGGGCTACGAGCAGTACTTC. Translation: CAISIQGYEQYF.

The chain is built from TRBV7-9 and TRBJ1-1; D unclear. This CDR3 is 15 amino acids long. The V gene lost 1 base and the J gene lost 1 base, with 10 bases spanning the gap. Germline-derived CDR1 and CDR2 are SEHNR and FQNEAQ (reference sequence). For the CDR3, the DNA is TGTGCCAGCAGCTTAGAGGTCAGAACGAACACTGAAGCTTTCTTT. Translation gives CASSLEVRTNTEAFF.

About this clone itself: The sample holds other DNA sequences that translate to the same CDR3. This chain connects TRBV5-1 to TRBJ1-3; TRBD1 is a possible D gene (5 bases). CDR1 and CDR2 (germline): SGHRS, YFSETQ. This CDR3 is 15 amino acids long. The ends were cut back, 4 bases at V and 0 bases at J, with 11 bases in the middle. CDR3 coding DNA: TGCGCCAGCAGCCTGGGACCGATCTCTGGAAACACCATATATTTT. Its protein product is CASSLGPISGNTIYF.

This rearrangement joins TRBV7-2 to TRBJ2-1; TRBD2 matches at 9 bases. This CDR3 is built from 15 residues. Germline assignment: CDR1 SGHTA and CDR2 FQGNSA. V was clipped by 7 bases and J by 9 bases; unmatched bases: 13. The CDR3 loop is CASTYRSGSRGEQFF. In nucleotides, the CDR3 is TGTGCCAGCACCTACCGTAGCGGGAGTAGGGGTGAGCAGTTCTTC.

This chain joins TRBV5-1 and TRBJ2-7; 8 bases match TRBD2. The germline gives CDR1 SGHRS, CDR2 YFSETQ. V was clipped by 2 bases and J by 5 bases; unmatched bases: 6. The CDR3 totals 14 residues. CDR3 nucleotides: TGCGCCAGCAGCTTCGGGGGGGGCCCCAACGAGCAGTACTTC. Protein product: CASSFGGGPNEQYF.

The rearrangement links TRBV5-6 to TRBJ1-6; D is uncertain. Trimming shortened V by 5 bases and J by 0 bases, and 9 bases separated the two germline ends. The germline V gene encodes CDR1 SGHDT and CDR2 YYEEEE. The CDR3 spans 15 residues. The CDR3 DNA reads TGTGCCAGCAGTCGGGGTAGCTCCTATAATTCACCCCTCCACTTT. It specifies CASSRGSSYNSPLHF.

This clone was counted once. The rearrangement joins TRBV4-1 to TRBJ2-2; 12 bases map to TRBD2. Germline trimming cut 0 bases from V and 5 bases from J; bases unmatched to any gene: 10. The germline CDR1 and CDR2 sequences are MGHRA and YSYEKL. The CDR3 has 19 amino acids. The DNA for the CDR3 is TGCGCCAGCAGCCAAGATAATCTAGCGGGAGGGCCACAGACCGGGGAGCTGTTTTTT. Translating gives CASSQDNLAGGPQTGELFF.

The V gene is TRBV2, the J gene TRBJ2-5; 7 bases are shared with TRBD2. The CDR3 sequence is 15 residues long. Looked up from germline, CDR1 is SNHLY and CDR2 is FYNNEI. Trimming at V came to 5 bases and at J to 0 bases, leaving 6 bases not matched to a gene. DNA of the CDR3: TGTGCCAGCAGTCCCTTGGGGGGGTACCAAGAGACCCAGTACTTC. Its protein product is CASSPLGGYQETQYF.

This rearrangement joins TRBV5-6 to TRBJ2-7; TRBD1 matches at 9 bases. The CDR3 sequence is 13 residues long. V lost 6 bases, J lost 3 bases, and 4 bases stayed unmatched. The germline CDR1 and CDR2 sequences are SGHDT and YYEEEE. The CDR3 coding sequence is TGTGCCAGCAACCGACAGGGGGGCTACGAGCAGTACTTC. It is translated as CASNRQGGYEQYF. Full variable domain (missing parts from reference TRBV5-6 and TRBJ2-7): DAGVTQSPTHLIKTRGQQVTLRCSPKSGHDTVSWYQQALGQGPQFIFQYYEEEERQRGNFPDRFSGHQFPNYSSELNVNALLLGDSALYLCASNRQGGYEQYFGPGTRLTVT.

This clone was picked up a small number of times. CDR3 nucleotides: TGTGCCTGGACCGGAAATCAGCCCCAGCATTTT. Translation: CAWTGNQPQHF. The V call is TRBV30, the J call TRBJ1-5, with D hard to call. This CDR3 is 11 amino acids long. V was trimmed by 4 bases and J by 4 bases, leaving 5 bases between them. Germline assignment: CDR1 GTSNPN and CDR2 SVGIG (reference sequence).

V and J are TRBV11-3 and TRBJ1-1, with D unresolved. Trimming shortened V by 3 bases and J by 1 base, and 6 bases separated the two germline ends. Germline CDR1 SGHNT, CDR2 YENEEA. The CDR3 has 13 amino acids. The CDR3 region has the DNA TGTGCCAGCAGCTTTCCCCGGAACACTGAAGCTTTCTTT. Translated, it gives CASSFPRNTEAFF.

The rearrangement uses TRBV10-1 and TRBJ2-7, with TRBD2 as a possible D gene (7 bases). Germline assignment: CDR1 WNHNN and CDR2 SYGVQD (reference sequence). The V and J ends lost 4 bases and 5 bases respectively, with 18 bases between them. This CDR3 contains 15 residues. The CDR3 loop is CASSARGAGKNEQYF. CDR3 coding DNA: TGCGCCAGCAGTGCCCGGGGGGCGGGGAAGAACGAGCAGTACTTC.

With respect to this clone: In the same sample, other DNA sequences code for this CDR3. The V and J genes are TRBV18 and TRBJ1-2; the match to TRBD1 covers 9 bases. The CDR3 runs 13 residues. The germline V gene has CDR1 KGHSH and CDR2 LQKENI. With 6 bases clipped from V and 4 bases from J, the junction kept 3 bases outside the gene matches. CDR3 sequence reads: CASSPDRGYGYTF. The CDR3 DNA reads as TGTGCCAGCTCGCCGGACAGGGGCTATGGCTACACCTTC.